These 10 T cell receptor beta chains came from one sample sequenced in a study of blood T cells in healthy people across ages. Alongside a J-beta primer mix, a sample-barcoded 5' primer served in a second PCR lasting 7 to 11 cycles. TCRdb reprocessed the 5' RACE reads with MiXCR, giving one entry per CDR3 protein. Of 850,000 to 950,000 distinct CDR3 sequences detected, 29% appear once; the ten largest clones hold around 15%. The source material was blood. These receptor sequences come from a woman of 80 years or more in good health.

This clonotype was counted a single time. This sequence joins TRBV12-3 or TRBV12-4 and TRBJ1-1; D remains unclear. V lost 6 bases to trimming and J lost 11 bases, with 16 bases between them. The CDR3 length is 12 residues. The chain's CDR3 is CASSPKGHTAFF. The CDR3 bases are TGTGCCAGCAGCCCGAAAGGGCATACGGCTTTCTTT.

This clonotype was detected ten times or more. This chain uses TRBV9 with TRBJ2-1, with 10 bases lining up with TRBD1. Germline lookup yields CDR1 SGDLS and CDR2 YYNGEE. The CDR3 has 15 residues. The J segment lost 6 bases and the V segment lost 1 base, leaving 4 bases of the junction unmatched. CDR3 protein: CASSVMTGGRNEQFF. The CDR3 DNA reads TGTGCCAGCAGCGTAATGACAGGGGGCCGCAATGAGCAGTTCTTC.

This clonotype was seen at least ten times. The rearrangement joins TRBV12-3 or TRBV12-4 to TRBJ2-5; D might be TRBD1 or TRBD2, each matching 5 bases. The V end was cut by 6 bases, the J end by 5 bases, with 13 bases between. The CDR3 is made up of 13 amino acids. The chain's CDR3 is CASSPWGIETQYF. The DNA of the CDR3 is TGTGCCAGCAGCCCGTGGGGGATCGAGACCCAGTACTTC.

The table lists this clonotype with many counts. The chain carries TRBV15 and TRBJ1-6; D is uncertain. Germline V gene data show CDR1 as LNHNV and CDR2 as YYDKDF (reference sequence). V shed 5 bases and J shed 0 bases, with 14 bases lying between them. The CDR3 is made up of 17 amino acids. Here the CDR3 reads CATSGPGLRSYNSPLHF. Written as DNA, the CDR3 is TGTGCCACCAGCGGTCCGGGCCTCCGCTCCTATAATTCACCCCTCCACTTT. The full variable domain, rest sourced from reference TRBV15 and TRBJ1-6, is DAMVIQNPRYQVTQFGKPVTLSCSQTLNHNVMYWYQQKSSQAPKLLFHYYDKDFNNEADTPDNFQSRRPNTSFCFLDIRSPGLGDTAMYLCATSGPGLRSYNSPLHFGNGTRLTVT.

V and J are TRBV25-1 and TRBJ2-3; perhaps TRBD2 as D (6 bases). In germline, CDR1 is MGHDK, CDR2 SYGVNS. The CDR3 totals 15 residues. Trimming took off 3 bases at V and 8 bases at J, with 18 bases between the two ends. CDR3 nucleotide sequence: TGTGCCAGCAGTGAGGTCAGTGGGCAGGGAGGTACGCAGTATTTT. Translating it yields CASSEVSGQGGTQYF.

This clonotype was detected many times. The V gene is TRBV18, the J gene TRBJ2-5; the D call may be TRBD1 or TRBD2 (5 bases each). V lost 2 bases and J 3 bases, leaving 13 bases between the germline ends. Looked up from germline, CDR1 is KGHSH and CDR2 is LQKENI. CDR3 size: 15 residues. The CDR3 region has the DNA TGTGCCAGCTCACCAAGAGCGGACACTAAAGAGACCCAGTACTTC. Protein sequence: CASSPRADTKETQYF.

As for this clonotype: Just one base apart from a much larger clone, this may be a read error. The chain is built from TRBV7-9 and TRBJ2-7, with D uncertain. This CDR3 spans 15 amino acids. CDR1 and CDR2 (germline): SEHNR, FQNEAQ (reference sequence). Trimming removed 4 bases from V and 2 bases from J, with 15 bases in between. The CDR3 coding sequence is TGTGCCAGCAGCTCCTCCGCCCAGAGTCCCTACGAGCAGTACTTC. Translated, it gives CASSSSAQSPYEQYF.

This clonotype has more than one count but fewer than ten. The chain recombines TRBV10-2 with TRBJ1-4; D remains ambiguous. V lost 2 bases and J lost 3, with 4 bases in between. This CDR3 spans 13 amino acids. Germline CDR1 is WSHSY and CDR2 is SAAADI. The CDR3 DNA sequence: TGCGCCAGCAGTGAGCTAGCTAATGAAAAACTGTTTTTT. Translating gives CASSELANEKLFF.

This clonotype was seen a few times. The genes are TRBV27 and TRBJ1-2, with 7 nucleotides matching TRBD1. The CDR3 contains 13 residues. CDR1 is MNHEY and CDR2 is SMNVEV in the germline V gene (reference sequence). V was clipped by 5 bases and J by 8 bases; unmatched bases: 8. The CDR3 DNA follows: TGTGCCAGCAGTAGCTACAGGGGTTTGGGCTACACCTTC. This sequence encodes CASSSYRGLGYTF.

This chain uses TRBV7-2 with TRBJ2-1; no firm D call. The CDR3 contains 14 residues. Germline V gene data show CDR1 as SGHTA and CDR2 as FQGNSA. V dropped 0 bases and J dropped 6 bases, with 9 bases sitting between them. The CDR3 region is CASSLAFGPNEQFF. The CDR3 DNA follows: TGTGCCAGCAGCTTAGCATTTGGGCCCAATGAGCAGTTCTTC.